This T cell receptor (beta chain) was retrieved from a study of shared clonotypes between healthy human individuals (dated by TCRdb to between 2020 and 2021). Broadly, across the study: The cohort included three men and two women between 18 and 49 years of age. For each donor, three plates each were used for CD4 naive and CD4 memory, two plates were used for CD8 naive, and one plate was used for CD8 memory. The study deeply sequenced blood TCR repertoires of five healthy adults to estimate repertoire size and the extent of clonotype sharing between individuals. Libraries were prepared and TCR repertoires were sequenced by different laboratories using diverse techniques, in order to increase sequencing depth and limit assay-specific biases. Per donor, leukapheresis produced somewhere between about 0.85 and 8.9 billion PBMCs.

Study-wide conclusions, independent of this receptor: Pairwise subsampling led to the expectation that sequencing depth would affect the degree of clonotype sharing among donors. Clonotypes shared by all four sorted-subset donors showed higher generation probabilities than non-shared clonotypes. Sharing across a few donors was observed for approximately 5% of naive CD4, 3% to 4% of naive CD8, over 2% of memory CD4, and around 0.42% of memory CD8 clonotypes. Incomplete sequencing was indicated by rarefaction of sorted-subset datasets, despite the large sequencing depth. The small number of donors limited the genetic and exposure-history diversity represented. Sampling was restricted to blood, and TCR repertoires in tissue are likely to differ from TCR repertoires in blood. Naive subsets generally had larger estimated clonotype richness than memory subsets.

Using the deep immunoSEQ assay, multiplex PCR amplified TCR CDR3 regions from genomic DNA. Genomic DNA extracted from each cell subset was distributed evenly over all wells of several immunoSEQ 96-well plates, and each plate served as one replicate. For sorted subsets, 200 to 250 ng genomic DNA, equal to tens of thousands of T cell genomes, was loaded into each replicate PCR. Purified libraries were quantified with a Qubit 3.0 fluorometer, sized on a Bioanalyzer 2100, and re-quantified with the KAPA Library Quantification kit. Each immunoSEQ 96-well plate was sequenced on its own single-read 150-cycle Illumina NextSeq 550 flow cell. Per the original workflow: The immunoSEQ output contained only junctional sequences without quality scores, so filtering could not match that applied to full-length reads. To assign V/J genes and CDR3, sequences were annotated using PyIR, a Python wrapper for IgBLAST v1.9, with IMGT germline references. Any read was removed if the V/J assignment was weak (E-value above 1e-6), the CDR3 was missing, or the read contained stop codons, out-of-frame junctions, or ambiguous translated residues. V3J clonotypes were defined as sequences sharing an identical inferred V gene, J gene, and CDR3 amino acid sequence. The percentage overlap between two repertoires was calculated by dividing the number of shared unique clonotypes by the size of the smaller repertoire. Richness of each repertoire was evaluated using RTK rarefaction, the Chao1 estimator, and Recon v2.1 estimates of unobserved clonotypes. For all TCRbeta clonotypes obtained by the gDNA method from a handful of donors, generation probabilities were computed with OLGA. In its TCRdb copy, this immuneACCESS table keeps in-frame sequences only and misses some clones. Where compared with another copy, unresolved V genes explain less than half of these, and the others have no known cause. The DNA gave D and trimming, while V, J and clone size come from that table. Within this sample are about 2.3 million clones, with more than 80% of them counted one time only. The top ten clones comprise under 0.45% of the sample.

Between the V and J ends, shortened by 0 bases and 6 bases respectively, the junction contains 16 bases. From the cysteine through the phenylalanine, the CDR3 covers 15 amino acids. CDR3 DNA only is kept here, 45 bases in frame from base 1. From a lookup of the germline V gene, CDR1 and CDR2 are SGHRS and YFSETQ. Donors were healthy HIV-negative adults with no recently reported acute infections or vaccinations. All donors were Caucasian adults living in Nashville, Tennessee, USA. CD4+ T cells were enriched by magnetic negative selection; naive cells were then positively selected on CD45RA, and the negative fraction formed the memory subset. Blood was collected by leukapheresis, and PBMCs were isolated by Ficoll-Histopaque density gradient centrifugation and then cryopreserved in liquid nitrogen vapor phase. Purity and quantity of every magnetically sorted T cell population were checked by analytical flow cytometry. Genomic DNA was isolated from every sorted fraction and measured by UV absorbance on a Nanodrop 2000c.

Notes on this clone: Its antigen is not yet known. No qualities accompany the bases; no much larger clone lies one base away.

This clonotype was obtained from a man between 18 and 29 years old in good health. Some clones in this sample may be carry-over from other donors' samples. Material: naive CD4+ T cells from PBMCs. The cell subset or site label, as the study defines it: CD45RA+ positively selected. This chain is built from TRBV5-1 and TRBJ2-7; there is no confident call for the D gene. The CDR3 amino acid sequence is: CASSLELSRSVEQYF. The sequenced DNA: TGCGCCAGCAGCTTGGAATTATCCAGGTCGGTCGAGCAGTACTTC.